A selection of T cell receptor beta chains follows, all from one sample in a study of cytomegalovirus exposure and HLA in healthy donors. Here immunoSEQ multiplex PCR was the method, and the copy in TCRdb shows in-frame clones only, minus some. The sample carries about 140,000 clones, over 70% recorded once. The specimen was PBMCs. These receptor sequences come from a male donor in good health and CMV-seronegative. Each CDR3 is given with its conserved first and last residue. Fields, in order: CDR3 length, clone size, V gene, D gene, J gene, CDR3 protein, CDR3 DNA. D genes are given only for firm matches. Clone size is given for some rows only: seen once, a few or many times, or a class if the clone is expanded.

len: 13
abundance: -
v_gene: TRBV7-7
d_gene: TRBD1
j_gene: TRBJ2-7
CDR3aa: CASSPDRVGEQYF
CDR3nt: TGTGCTAGCAGCCCCGACAGGGTCGGCGAGCAGTACTTC

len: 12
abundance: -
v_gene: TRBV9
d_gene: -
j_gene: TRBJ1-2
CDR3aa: CASSVDGYGYTF
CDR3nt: TGTGCCAGCAGCGTAGACGGCTATGGCTACACCTTC

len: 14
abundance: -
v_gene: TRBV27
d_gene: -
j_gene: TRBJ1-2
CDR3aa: CASSFLPASYGYTF
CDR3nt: TGTGCCAGCAGTTTTCTCCCAGCGAGCTATGGCTACACCTTC

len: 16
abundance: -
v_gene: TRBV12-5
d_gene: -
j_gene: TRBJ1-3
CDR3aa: CASGFISTGHGNTIYF
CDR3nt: TGTGCTAGTGGTTTCATCTCGACAGGTCATGGAAACACCATATATTTT

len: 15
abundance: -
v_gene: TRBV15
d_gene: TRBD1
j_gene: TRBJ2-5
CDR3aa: CATSRARTGLETQYF
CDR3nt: TGTGCCACCAGCAGAGCACGGACAGGGCTCGAGACCCAGTACTTC

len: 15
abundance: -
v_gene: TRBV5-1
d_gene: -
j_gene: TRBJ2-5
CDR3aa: CASSFTGPNQETQYF
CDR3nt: TGCGCCAGCAGCTTTACAGGGCCCAACCAAGAGACCCAGTACTTC

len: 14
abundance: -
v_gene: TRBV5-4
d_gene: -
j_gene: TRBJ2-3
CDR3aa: CASSLTGYPDTQYF
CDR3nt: TGTGCCAGCAGCTTGACAGGGTACCCAGATACGCAGTATTTT

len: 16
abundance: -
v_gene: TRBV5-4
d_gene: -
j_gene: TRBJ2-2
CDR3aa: CASSLVGSRYTGELFF
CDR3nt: TGTGCCAGCAGCTTGGTCGGGAGCCGTTACACCGGGGAGCTGTTTTTT

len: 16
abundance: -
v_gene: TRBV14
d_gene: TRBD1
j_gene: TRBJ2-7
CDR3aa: CASSQAFSGTGHEQYF
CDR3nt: TGTGCCAGCAGCCAAGCTTTTTCCGGGACAGGGCACGAGCAGTACTTC

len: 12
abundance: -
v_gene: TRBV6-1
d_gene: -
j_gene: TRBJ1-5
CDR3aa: CASLDPNQPQHF
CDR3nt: TGTGCCAGCCTAGATCCAAATCAGCCCCAGCATTTT

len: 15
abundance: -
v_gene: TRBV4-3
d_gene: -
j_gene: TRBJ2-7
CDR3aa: CASSQEGGGSYEQYF
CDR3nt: TGCGCCAGCAGCCAAGAAGGTGGCGGCTCCTACGAGCAGTACTTC

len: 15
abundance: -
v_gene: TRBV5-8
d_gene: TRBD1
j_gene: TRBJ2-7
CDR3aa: CASSQRTGGWYEQYF
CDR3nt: TGTGCCAGCAGCCAGAGGACAGGGGGCTGGTACGAGCAGTACTTC

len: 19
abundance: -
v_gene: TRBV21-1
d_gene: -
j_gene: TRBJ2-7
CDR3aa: CASSNRQGRGRIVRYEQYF
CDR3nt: TGTGCCAGCAGCAACCGGCAGGGCAGGGGGCGCATTGTAAGGTACGAGCAGTACTTC

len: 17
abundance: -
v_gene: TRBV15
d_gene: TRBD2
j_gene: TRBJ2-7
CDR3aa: CATSRDKAGGRAYEQYF
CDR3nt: TGTGCCACCAGCAGAGATAAGGCAGGCGGGAGGGCCTACGAGCAGTACTTC

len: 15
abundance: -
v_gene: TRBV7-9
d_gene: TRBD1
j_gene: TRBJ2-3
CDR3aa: CASRGAGGLTDTQYF
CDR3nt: TGTGCCAGCAGGGGGGCAGGGGGTCTCACAGATACGCAGTATTTT

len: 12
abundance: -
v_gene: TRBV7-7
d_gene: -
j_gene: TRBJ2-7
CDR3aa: CAIGDNSYEQYF
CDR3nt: TGTGCTATCGGGGACAACTCCTACGAGCAGTACTTC

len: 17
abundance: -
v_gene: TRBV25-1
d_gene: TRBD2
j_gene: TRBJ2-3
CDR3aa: CASSRSGRGGSTDTQYF
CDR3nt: TGTGCCAGCAGTCGTAGCGGGAGGGGTGGGAGCACAGATACGCAGTATTTT

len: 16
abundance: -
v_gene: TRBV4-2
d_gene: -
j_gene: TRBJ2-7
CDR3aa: CASSQAVGRGIYEQYF
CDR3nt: TGTGCCAGCAGTCAGGCTGTCGGGAGAGGGATCTACGAGCAGTACTTC

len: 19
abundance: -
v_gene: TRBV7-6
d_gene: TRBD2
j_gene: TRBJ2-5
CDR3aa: CASSGWGLAGAPGQETQYF
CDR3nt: TGTGCCAGCAGCGGATGGGGGCTAGCGGGAGCCCCGGGCCAAGAGACCCAGTACTTC

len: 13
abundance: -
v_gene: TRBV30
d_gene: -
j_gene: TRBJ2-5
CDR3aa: CAWSAARRETQYF
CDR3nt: TGTGCCTGGAGTGCAGCAAGGCGGGAGACCCAGTACTTC

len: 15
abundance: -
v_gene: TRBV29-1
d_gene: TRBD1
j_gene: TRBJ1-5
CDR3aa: CSVVITGGRNQPQHF
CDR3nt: TGCAGCGTTGTAATTACAGGGGGCCGGAATCAGCCCCAGCATTTT

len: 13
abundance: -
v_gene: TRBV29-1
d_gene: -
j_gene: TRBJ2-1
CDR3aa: CSAHGGSYNEQFF
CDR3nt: TGCAGCGCCCATGGGGGGTCCTACAATGAGCAGTTCTTC

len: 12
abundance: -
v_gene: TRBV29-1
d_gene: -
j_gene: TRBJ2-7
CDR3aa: CSVEEWGREQYF
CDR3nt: TGCAGCGTTGAAGAATGGGGGAGGGAGCAGTACTTC

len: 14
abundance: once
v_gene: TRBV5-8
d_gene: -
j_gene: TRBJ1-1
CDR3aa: CASILRDTNTEAFF
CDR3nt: TGTGCCAGCATCCTCCGGGACACAAACACTGAAGCTTTCTTT

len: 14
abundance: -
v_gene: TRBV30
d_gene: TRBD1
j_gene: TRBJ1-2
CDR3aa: CAWSKTGVVYGYPF
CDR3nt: TGTGCCTGGAGTAAAACAGGGGTTGTCTATGGCTACCCCTTC

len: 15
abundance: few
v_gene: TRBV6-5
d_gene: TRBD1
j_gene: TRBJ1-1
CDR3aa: CASTQGGRRNTEAFF
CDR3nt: TGTGCCAGCACCCAGGGGGGTCGGAGAAACACTGAAGCTTTCTTT

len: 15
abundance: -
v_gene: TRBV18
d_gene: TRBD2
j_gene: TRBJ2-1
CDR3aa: CASSPPLAGVYEQFF
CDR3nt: TGTGCCAGCTCACCACCGCTAGCGGGGGTCTATGAGCAGTTCTTC

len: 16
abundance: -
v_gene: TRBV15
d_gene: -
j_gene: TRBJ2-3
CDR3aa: CATSRGLVVGTDTQYF
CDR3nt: TGTGCCACCAGCAGAGGTTTGGTGGTAGGCACAGATACGCAGTATTTT

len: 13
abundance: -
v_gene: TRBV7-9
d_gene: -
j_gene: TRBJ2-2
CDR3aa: CASSSQGGGELFF
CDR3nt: TGTGCCAGCAGCTCGCAGGGTGGCGGGGAGCTGTTTTTT

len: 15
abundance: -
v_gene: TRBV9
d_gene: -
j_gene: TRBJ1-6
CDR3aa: CASSVMQQGNSPLHF
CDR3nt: TGTGCCAGCAGCGTAATGCAACAGGGAAATTCACCCCTCCACTTT

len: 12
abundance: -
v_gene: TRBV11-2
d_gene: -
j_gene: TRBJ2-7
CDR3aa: CASSQGLGEQYF
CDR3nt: TGTGCCAGCAGCCAGGGGCTAGGCGAGCAGTACTTC

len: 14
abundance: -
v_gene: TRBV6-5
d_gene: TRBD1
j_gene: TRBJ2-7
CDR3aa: CASRTGGLPPEQYF
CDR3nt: TGTGCCAGTCGGACAGGGGGCCTCCCCCCCGAGCAGTACTTC

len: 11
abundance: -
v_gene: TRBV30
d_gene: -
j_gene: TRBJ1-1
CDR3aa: CAGWRVGEAFF
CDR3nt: TGTGCCGGCTGGAGGGTGGGGGAAGCTTTCTTT

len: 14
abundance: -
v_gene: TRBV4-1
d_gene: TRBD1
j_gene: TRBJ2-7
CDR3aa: CASSIPGQSYEQYF
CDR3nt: TGCGCCAGCAGCATTCCGGGACAGTCCTACGAGCAGTACTTC

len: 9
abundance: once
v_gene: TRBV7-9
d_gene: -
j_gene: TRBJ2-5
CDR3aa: CATKETQYF
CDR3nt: TGTGCCACCAAAGAGACCCAGTACTTC

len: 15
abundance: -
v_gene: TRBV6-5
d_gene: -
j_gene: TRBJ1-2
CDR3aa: CASSYEGEAFYGYTF
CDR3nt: TGTGCCAGCAGTTACGAGGGGGAAGCTTTCTATGGCTACACCTTC

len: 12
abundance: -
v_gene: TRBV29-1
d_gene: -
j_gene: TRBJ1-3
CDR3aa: CSVGGAGDTIYF
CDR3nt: TGCAGCGTAGGGGGAGCGGGAGACACCATATATTTT